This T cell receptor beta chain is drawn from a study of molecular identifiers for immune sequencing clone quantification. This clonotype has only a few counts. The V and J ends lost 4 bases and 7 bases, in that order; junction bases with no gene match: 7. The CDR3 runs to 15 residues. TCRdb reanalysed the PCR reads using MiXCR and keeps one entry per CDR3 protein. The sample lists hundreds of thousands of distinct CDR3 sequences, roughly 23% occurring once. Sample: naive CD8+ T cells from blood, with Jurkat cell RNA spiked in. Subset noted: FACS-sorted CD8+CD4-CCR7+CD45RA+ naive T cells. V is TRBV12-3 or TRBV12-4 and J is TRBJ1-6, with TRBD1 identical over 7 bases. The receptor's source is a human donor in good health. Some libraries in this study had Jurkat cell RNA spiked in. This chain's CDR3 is CASSYDRVTNSPLHF. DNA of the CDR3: TGTGCCAGCAGTTACGACAGGGTAACAAATTCACCCCTCCACTTT.